This T cell receptor beta chain is drawn from a study of T-cell memory formation after mild COVID-19. The study, taken as a whole, reports: Contracting clones from day 15 to 85 had balanced CD4/CD8; later expanders favoured CD4+. A second wave of clones peaked on day 37, and their SARS-CoV-2 specificity went unconfirmed.

V shed 1 base and J shed 0 bases, with 7 bases lying between them. From germline, CDR1 is SGHTA and CDR2 FQGNSA. The CDR3 extends over 15 amino acids. TCRdb passed the 5' RACE reads through MiXCR, listing each CDR3 protein once. The table shows some 200,000 distinct CDR3 sequences, with around a fifth occurring only once. This clonotype showed up many times. Antigen: not known. This receptor was identified in an adult woman who had mild COVID-19 (a few samples of this study predate the infection). Cell type and time point are not known. Sequenced sample: PBMCs or a T cell subset sorted from them (not recorded which). The chain is built from TRBV7-2 and TRBJ2-1; D is undetermined. The CDR3: CASSLGFSSYNEQFF. The CDR3 DNA reads as TGTGCCAGCAGCTTAGGATTTAGCTCCTACAATGAGCAGTTCTTC.